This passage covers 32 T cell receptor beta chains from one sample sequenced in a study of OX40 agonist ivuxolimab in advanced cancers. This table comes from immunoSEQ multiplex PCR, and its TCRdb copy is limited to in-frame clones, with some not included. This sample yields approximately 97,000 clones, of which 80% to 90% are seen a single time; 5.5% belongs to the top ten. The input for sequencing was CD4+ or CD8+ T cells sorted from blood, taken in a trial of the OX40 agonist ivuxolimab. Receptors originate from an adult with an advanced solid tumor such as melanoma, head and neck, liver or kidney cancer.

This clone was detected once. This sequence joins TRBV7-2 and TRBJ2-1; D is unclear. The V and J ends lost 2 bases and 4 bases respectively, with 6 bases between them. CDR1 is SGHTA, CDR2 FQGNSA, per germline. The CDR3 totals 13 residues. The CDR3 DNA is TGTGCCAGCAGCTTACAAGGTTACAATGAGCAGTTCTTC. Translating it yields CASSLQGYNEQFF.

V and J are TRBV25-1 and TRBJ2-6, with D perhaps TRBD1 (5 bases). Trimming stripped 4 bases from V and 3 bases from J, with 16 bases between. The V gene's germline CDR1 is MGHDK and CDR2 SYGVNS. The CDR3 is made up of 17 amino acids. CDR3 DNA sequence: TGTGCCAGCAGTGCCATGGGAAGGGGTGGTGGGGCCAACGTCCTGACTTTC. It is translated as CASSAMGRGGGANVLTF. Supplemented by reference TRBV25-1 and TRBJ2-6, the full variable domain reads EADIYQTPRYLVIGTGKKITLECSQTMGHDKMYWYQQDPGMELHLIHYSYGVNSTEKGDLSSESTVSRIRTEHFPLTLESARPSHTSQYLCASSAMGRGGGANVLTFGAGSRLTVL.

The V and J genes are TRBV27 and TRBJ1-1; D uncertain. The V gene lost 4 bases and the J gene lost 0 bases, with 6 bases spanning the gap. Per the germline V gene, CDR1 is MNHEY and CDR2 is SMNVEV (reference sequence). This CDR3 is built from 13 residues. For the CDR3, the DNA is TGTGCCAGCAGTTCGTACATGAACACTGAAGCTTTCTTT. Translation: CASSSYMNTEAFF.

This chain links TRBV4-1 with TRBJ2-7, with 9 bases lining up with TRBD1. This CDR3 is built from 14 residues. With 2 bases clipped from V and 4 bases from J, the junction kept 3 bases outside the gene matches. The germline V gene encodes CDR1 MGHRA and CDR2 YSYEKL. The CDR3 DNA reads TGCGCCAGCAGCCAAACCGGGACAGGGTACGAGCAGTACTTC. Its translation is CASSQTGTGYEQYF.

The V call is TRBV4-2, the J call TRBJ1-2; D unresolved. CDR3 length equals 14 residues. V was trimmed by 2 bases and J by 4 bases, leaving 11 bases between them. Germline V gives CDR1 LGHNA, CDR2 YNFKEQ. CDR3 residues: CASSQLDRPYGYTF. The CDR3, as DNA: TGTGCCAGCAGCCAATTGGACCGACCCTATGGCTACACCTTC.

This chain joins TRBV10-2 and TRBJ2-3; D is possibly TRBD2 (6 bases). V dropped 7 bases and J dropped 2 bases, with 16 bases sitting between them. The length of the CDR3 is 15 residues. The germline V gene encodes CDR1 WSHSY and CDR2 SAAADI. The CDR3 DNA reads TGCGCCAGCACGACTGTGGGACTCTCCACAGATACGCAGTATTTT. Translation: CASTTVGLSTDTQYF.

The CDR3 nucleotides are TGTGCCAGCAGTGAATACTCAGGGCCGGAGGAGACCCAGTACTTC. It is translated as CASSEYSGPEETQYF. This chain links TRBV6-1 with TRBJ2-5, with a tentative D call TRBD1 (5 bases). The germline V gene has CDR1 MNHNS and CDR2 SASEGT. The CDR3 length is 15 residues. V was clipped by 2 bases and J by 5 bases, with 15 bases between them.

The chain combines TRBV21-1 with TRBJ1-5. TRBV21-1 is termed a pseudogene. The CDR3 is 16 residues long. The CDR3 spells CASIRRTSTGYQPQHF. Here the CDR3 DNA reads TGTGCCAGCATACGCAGGACCTCAACCGGTTATCAGCCCCAGCATTTT.

CDR3: CASSLDRGGGETQYF. The CDR3 nucleotides read TGTGCCAGCTCACTGGACAGGGGAGGAGGGGAGACCCAGTACTTC. The chain recombines TRBV18 with TRBJ2-5; 9 bases align to TRBD1. This CDR3 comprises 15 residues. Germline trimming cut 4 bases from V and 5 bases from J; bases unmatched to any gene: 8. The V gene's germline CDR1 is KGHSH and CDR2 LQKENI.

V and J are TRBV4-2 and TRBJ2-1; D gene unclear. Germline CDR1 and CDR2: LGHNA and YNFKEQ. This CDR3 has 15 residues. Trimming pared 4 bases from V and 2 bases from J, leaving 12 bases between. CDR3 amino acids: CASSRTDKTYNEQFF. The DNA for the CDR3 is TGTGCCAGCAGCCGGACCGACAAGACCTACAATGAGCAGTTCTTC.

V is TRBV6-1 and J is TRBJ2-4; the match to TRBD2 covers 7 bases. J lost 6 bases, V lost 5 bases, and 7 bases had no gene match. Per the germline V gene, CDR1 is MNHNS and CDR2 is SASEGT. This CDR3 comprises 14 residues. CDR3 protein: CASSTGTTINIQYF. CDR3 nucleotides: TGTGCCAGCAGTACCGGGACTACCATAAACATTCAGTACTTC.

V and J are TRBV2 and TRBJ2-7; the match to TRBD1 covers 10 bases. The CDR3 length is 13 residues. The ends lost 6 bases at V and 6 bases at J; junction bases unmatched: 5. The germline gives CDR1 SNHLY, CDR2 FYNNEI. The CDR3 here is CASSRDRGGEQYF. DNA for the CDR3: TGTGCCAGCAGCCGGGACAGGGGAGGCGAGCAGTACTTC. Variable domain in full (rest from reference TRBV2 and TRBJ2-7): EPEVTQTPSHQVTQMGQEVILRCVPISNHLYFYWYRQILGQKVEFLVSFYNNEISEKSEIFDDQFSVERPDGSNFTLKIRSTKLEDSAMYFCASSRDRGGEQYFGPGTRLTVT.

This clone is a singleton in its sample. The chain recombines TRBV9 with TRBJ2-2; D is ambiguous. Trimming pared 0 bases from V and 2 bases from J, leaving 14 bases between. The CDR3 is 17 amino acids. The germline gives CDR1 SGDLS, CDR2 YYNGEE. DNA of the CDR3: TGTGCCAGCAGCGTAGCTACTCGTCACTCAAACACCGGGGAGCTGTTTTTT. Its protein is CASSVATRHSNTGELFF.

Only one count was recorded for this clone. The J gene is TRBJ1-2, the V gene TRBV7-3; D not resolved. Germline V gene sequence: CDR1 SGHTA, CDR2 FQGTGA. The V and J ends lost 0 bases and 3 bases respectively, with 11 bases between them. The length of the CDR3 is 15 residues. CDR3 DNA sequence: TGTGCCAGCAGCTTAACTGGAGTTTTGGACTATGGCTACACCTTC. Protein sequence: CASSLTGVLDYGYTF. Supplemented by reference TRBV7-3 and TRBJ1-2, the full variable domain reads GAGVSQTPSNKVTEKGKYVELRCDPISGHTALYWYRQSLGQGPEFLIYFQGTGAADDSGLPNDRFFAVRPEGSVSTLKIQRTERGDSAVYLCASSLTGVLDYGYTFGSGTRLTVV.

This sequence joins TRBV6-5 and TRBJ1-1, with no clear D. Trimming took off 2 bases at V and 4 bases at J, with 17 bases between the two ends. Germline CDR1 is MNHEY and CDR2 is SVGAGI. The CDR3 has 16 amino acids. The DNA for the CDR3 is TGTGCCAGCAGTTACGCGGGCCCTCAAGCGTCCACTGAAGCTTTCTTT. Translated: CASSYAGPQASTEAFF.

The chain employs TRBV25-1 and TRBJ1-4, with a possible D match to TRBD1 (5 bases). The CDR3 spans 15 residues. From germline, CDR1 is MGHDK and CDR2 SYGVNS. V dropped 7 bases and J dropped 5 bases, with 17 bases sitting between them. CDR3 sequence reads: CASTPGGAANEKLFF. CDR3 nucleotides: TGTGCCAGCACCCCCGGGGGAGCTGCCAATGAAAAACTGTTTTTT.

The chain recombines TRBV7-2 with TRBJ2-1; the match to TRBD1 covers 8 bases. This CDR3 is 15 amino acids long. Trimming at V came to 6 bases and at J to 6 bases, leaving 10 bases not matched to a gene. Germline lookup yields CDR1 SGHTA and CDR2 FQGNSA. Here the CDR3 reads CASRDGRGQANEQFF. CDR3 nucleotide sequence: TGTGCCAGCAGGGACGGCAGGGGGCAGGCCAATGAGCAGTTCTTC. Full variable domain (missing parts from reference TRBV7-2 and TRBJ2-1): GAGVSQSPSNKVTEKGKDVELRCDPISGHTALYWYRQSLGQGLEFLIYFQGNSAPDKSGLPSDRFSAERTGGSVSTLTIQRTQQEDSAVYLCASRDGRGQANEQFFGPGTRLTVL.

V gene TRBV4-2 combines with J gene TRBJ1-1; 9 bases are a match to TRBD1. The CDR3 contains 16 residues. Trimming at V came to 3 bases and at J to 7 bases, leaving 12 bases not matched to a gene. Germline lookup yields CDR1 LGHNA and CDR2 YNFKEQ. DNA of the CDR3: TGTGCCAGCAGCCAGAGAAAACAGGGGGCGCGGGGTGAAGCTTTCTTT. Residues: CASSQRKQGARGEAFF.

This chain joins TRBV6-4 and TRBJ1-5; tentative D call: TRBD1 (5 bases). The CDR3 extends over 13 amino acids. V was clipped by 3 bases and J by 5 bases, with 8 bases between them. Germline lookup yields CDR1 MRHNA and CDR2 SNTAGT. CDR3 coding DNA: TGTGCCAGCAGTGAAGGGGTCCATCAGCCCCAGCATTTT. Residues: CASSEGVHQPQHF.

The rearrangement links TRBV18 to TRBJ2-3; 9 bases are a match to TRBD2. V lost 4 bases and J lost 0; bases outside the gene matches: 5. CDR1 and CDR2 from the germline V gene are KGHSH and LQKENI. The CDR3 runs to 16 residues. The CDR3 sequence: CASSLRTSVSTDTQYF. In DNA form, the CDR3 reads TGTGCCAGCTCACTTAGGACTAGCGTCAGCACAGATACGCAGTATTTT.

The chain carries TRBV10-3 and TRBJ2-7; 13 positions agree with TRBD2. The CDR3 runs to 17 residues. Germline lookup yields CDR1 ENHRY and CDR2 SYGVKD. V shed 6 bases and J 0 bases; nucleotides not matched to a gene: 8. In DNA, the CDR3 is TGTGCCATCAGAGGGGGACTAGCGGGACCGAGCTCCTACGAGCAGTACTTC. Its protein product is CAIRGGLAGPSSYEQYF.

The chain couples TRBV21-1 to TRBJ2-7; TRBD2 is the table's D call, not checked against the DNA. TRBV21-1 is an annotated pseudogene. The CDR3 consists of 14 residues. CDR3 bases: TGTGCCAGCAGCAAGAGCCTCGGGTCCTACGAGCAGTACTTC. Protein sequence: CASSKSLGSYEQYF.

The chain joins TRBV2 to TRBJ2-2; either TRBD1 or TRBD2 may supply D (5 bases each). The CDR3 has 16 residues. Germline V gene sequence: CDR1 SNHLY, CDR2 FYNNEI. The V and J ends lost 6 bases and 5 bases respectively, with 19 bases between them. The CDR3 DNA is TGTGCCAGCAGGGGGACGGGTGCCGGACCAACCGGGGAGCTGTTTTTT. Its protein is CASRGTGAGPTGELFF.

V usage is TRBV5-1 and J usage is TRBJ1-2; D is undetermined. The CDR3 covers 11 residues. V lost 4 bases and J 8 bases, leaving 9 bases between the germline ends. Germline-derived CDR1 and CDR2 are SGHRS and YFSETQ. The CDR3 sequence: CASSDLGGYTF. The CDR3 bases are TGCGCCAGCAGCGACTTAGGAGGCTACACCTTC.

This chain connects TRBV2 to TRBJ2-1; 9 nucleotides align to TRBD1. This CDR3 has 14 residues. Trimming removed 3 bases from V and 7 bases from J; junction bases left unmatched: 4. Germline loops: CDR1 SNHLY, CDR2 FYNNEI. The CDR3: CASSETGGRNEQFF. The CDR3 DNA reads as TGTGCCAGCAGTGAGACAGGGGGGCGGAATGAGCAGTTCTTC. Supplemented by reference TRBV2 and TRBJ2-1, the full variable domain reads EPEVTQTPSHQVTQMGQEVILRCVPISNHLYFYWYRQILGQKVEFLVSFYNNEISEKSEIFDDQFSVERPDGSNFTLKIRSTKLEDSAMYFCASSETGGRNEQFFGPGTRLTVL.

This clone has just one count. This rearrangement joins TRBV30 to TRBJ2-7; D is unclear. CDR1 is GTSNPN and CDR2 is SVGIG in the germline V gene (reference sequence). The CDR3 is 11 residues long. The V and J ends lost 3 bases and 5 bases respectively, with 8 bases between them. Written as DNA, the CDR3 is TGTGCCTGGAGCTCCCCCGACGAGCAGTACTTC. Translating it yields CAWSSPDEQYF. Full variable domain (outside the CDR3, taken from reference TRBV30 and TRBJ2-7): SQTIHQWPATLVQPVGSPLSLECTVEGTSNPNLYWYRQAAGRGLQLLFYSVGIGQISSEVPQNLSASRPQDRQFILSSKKLLLSDSGFYLCAWSSPDEQYFGPGTRLTVT.

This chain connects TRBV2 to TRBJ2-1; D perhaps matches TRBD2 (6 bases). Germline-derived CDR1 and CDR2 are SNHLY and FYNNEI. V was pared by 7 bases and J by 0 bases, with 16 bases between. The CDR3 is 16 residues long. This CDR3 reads CASTQGRMSSYNEQFF. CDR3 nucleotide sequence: TGTGCCAGCACCCAAGGGAGGATGTCCTCCTACAATGAGCAGTTCTTC. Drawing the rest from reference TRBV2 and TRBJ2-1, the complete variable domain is EPEVTQTPSHQVTQMGQEVILRCVPISNHLYFYWYRQILGQKVEFLVSFYNNEISEKSEIFDDQFSVERPDGSNFTLKIRSTKLEDSAMYFCASTQGRMSSYNEQFFGPGTRLTVL.

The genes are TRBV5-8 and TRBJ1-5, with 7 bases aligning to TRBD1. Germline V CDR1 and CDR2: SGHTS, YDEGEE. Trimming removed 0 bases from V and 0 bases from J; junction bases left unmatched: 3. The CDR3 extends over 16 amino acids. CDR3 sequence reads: CASSLARGNSNQPQHF. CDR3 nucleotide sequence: TGTGCCAGCAGCTTGGCCAGGGGGAATAGCAATCAGCCCCAGCATTTT.

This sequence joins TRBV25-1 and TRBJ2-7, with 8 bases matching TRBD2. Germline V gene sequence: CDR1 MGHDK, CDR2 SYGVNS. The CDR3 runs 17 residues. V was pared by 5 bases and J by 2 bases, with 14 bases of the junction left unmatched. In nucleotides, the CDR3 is TGTGCCAGCAGTCAACGGTCGACGGCGGGAGGACCCTACGAGCAGTACTTC. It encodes CASSQRSTAGGPYEQYF.

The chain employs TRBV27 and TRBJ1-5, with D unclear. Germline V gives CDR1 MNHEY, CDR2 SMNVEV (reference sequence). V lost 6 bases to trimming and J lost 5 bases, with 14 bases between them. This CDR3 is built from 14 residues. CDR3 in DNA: TGTGCCAGCAGACTCCCGGATGAGCATCAGCCCCAGCATTTT. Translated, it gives CASRLPDEHQPQHF.

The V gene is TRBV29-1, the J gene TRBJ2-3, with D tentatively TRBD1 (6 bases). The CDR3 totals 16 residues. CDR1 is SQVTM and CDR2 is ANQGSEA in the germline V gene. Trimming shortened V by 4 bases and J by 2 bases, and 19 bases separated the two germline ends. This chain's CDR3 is CSVVVRTVSDTDTQYF. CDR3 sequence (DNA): TGCAGCGTTGTTGTTAGGACAGTAAGCGACACAGATACGCAGTATTTT.

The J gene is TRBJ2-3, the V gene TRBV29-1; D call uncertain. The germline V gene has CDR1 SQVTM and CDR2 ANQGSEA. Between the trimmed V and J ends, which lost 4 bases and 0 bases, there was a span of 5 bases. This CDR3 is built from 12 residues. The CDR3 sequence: CSVVASTDTQYF. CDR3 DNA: TGCAGCGTTGTAGCTAGCACAGATACGCAGTATTTT.